This T cell receptor (beta chain) is from a study of PD-1 blockade in classical Hodgkin lymphoma. Points from the study as a whole: Later analyses included only patients treated at least 1 year post-ASCT.

TCRdb's copy holds only in-frame clones and misses some; the assay was immunoSEQ multiplex PCR. The sample includes over 15,000 clones, over 80% of them seen just once. Brentuximab vedotin exposure varied, and every patient relapsed after autologous stem cell transplantation. V shed 2 bases and J shed 2 bases, with 6 bases lying between them. In germline, CDR1 is KGHSH, CDR2 LQKENI. The CDR3 extends over 13 amino acids. Concerning this clone itself: The antigen is not known.

The sample was peripheral blood mononuclear cells (PBMCs), taken before the second cycle of nivolumab. The V gene is TRBV18, the J gene TRBJ1-1; D uncertain. The sequence derives from a human donor with classical Hodgkin lymphoma. CDR3 region: CASSPGLNTEAFF. DNA of the CDR3: TGTGCCAGCTCACCAGGACTCAACACTGAAGCTTTCTTT.